This T cell receptor (beta chain) was sequenced for a study of T cell responses to AZD1222 COVID-19 vaccine. Study-level information: Second-dose timings of about 4 or about 12 weeks were pooled. Study conclusions and caveats: Once two AZD1222 doses were given, Spike-specific TCR breadth and depth went up. Possibly, clonal diversity was underestimated; donors were largely white British and included more females. Among AZD1222 vaccinees, only six were seropositive at baseline.

The J segment lost 5 bases and the V segment lost 0 bases, leaving 7 bases of the junction unmatched. CDR1 is SGHRS, CDR2 YFSETQ, per germline. This CDR3 region has 16 residues. Clones were sequenced by immunoSEQ multiplex PCR, and TCRdb holds only the in-frame ones, with some missing. The table has some 100,000 clones, about 89% seen once. Of note for this clone: The target antigen is unknown.

The chain combines TRBV5-1 with TRBJ2-3; 9 positions agree with TRBD2. Sample: peripheral blood, taken on day 0 of AZD1222 vaccination. The TCR sequence derives from an adult in good health. CDR3 sequence (DNA): TGCGCCAGCAGCTTGGGGCTAGCGGGGAGGAAAGATACGCAGTATTTT. Translation: CASSLGLAGRKDTQYF.